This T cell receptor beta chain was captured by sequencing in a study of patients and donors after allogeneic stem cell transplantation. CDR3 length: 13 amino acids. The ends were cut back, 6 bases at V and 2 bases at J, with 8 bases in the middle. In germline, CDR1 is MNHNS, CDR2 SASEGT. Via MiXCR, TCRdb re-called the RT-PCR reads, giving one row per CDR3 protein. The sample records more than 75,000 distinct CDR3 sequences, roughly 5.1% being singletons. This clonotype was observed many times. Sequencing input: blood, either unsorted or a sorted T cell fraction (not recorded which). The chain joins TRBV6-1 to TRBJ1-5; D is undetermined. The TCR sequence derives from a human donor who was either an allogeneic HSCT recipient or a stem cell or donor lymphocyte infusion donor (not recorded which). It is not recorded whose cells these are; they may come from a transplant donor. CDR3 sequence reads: CASRVDGNQPQHF. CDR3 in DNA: TGTGCCAGCAGAGTCGACGGCAATCAGCCCCAGCATTTT.